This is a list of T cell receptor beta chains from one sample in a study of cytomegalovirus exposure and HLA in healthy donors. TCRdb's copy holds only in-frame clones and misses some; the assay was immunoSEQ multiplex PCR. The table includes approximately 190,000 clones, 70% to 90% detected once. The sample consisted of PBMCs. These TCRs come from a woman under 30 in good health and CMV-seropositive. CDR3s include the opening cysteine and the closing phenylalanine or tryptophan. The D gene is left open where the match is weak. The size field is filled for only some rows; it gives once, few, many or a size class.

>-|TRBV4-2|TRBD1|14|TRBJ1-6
TGTGTCAGCAGCCAAGACAGGGGAAACTCACCCCTCCACTTT
CVSSQDRGNSPLHF
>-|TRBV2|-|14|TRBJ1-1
TGTGCCAGCAACCGGGGGGGTATGAACACTGAAGCTTTCTTT
CASNRGGMNTEAFF
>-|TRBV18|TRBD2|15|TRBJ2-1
TGTGCCAGCTCAGGCCGAGGACTAGCAGGAAATGAGCAGTTCTTC
CASSGRGLAGNEQFF
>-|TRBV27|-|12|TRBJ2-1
TGTGCCAGCAGTCCAAACTACAATGAGCAGTTCTTC
CASSPNYNEQFF
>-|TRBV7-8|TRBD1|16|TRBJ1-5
TGTGCCAGCAGCTATGGGACAGGCCTTCTCAATCAGCCCCAGCATTTT
CASSYGTGLLNQPQHF
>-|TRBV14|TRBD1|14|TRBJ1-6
TGTGCCAGCAGAGTCGGGACAGACCTTTCACCCCTCCACTTT
CASRVGTDLSPLHF
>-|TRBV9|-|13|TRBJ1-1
TGTGCCAGCAGCGTAGGCAGGGGCACTGAAGCTTTCTTT
CASSVGRGTEAFF
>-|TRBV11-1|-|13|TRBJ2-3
TGTGCCAGCAGCAAACACGTCACAGATACGCAGTATTTT
CASSKHVTDTQYF
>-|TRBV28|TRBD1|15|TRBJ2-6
TGTGCCAGCAGTATGACAGGGTCTGGGGCCAACGTCCTGACTTTC
CASSMTGSGANVLTF
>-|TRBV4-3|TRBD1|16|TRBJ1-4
TGCGCCAGCAGCCAAGTAAGCGGACAGGGGGTTCTAAAACTGTTTTTT
CASSQVSGQGVLKLFF
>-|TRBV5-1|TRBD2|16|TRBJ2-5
TGCGCCAGCAGCTGGGGGATGTTTAGCGGGGGACTAGAGCAGTACTTC
CASSWGMFSGGLEQYF
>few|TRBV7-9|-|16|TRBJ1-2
TGTGCCAGCAGCTTCCTACAGACAGGCGCAAACTATGGCTACACCTTC
CASSFLQTGANYGYTF
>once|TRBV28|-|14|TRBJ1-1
TGTGCCAGCAGGTACAGGGACGTGTGGACTGAAGCTTTCTTT
CASRYRDVWTEAFF
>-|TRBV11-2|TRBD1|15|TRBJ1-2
TGTGCCAGCAGCCCCGGCGGACAGGGGGTTAATGGCTACACCTTC
CASSPGGQGVNGYTF
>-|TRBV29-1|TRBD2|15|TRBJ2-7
TGCAGCGTTCCAAGGACTAGCGGGGGGGCCCGAGAGCAGTACTTC
CSVPRTSGGAREQYF
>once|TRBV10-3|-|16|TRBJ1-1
TGTGCCATCAGTGTTCGGGCAGGGGCTATAAACACTGAAGCTTTCTTT
CAISVRAGAINTEAFF
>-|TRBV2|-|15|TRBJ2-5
TGTGCCAGCAGTGGTGGGGGGTACCAATCCAAGACCCAGTACTTC
CASSGGGYQSKTQYF
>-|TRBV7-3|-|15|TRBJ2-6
TGTGCCAGCAGCTTAATGGCCTCTGGGGCCAACGTCCTGACTTTC
CASSLMASGANVLTF
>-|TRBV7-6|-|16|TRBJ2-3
TGTGCCAGCAGTCCTTCCACAGGGAAAAGGTCGGATACGCAGTATTTT
CASSPSTGKRSDTQYF
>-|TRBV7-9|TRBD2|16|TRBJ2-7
TGTGCCAGCAGCTTAGGCGGGGGGGGTAAGGCCTACGAGCAGTACTTC
CASSLGGGGKAYEQYF
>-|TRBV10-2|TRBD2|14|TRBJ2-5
TGCGCCAGCAGGCTAGCGGGGGGACAAGAGACCCAGTACTTC
CASRLAGGQETQYF
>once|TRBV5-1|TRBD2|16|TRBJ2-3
TGCGCCAGCAGCTGGGCTAGCGGGGCTAGCACAGATACGCAGTATTTT
CASSWASGASTDTQYF
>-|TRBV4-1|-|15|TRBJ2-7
TGCGCCAGCAGCCCCCTCACAGGTTTGATTAACGAGCAGTACTTC
CASSPLTGLINEQYF
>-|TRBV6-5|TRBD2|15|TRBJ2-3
TGTGCCAGCAGCCCTAGCGGGGGTGCCTCAGATACGCAGTATTTT
CASSPSGGASDTQYF
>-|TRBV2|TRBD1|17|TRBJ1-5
TGTGCCAGCAGTGACCTTCCAGGGGGCGGTGGTAATCAGCCCCAGCATTTT
CASSDLPGGGGNQPQHF
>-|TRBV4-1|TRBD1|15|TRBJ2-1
TGCGCCAGCAGCCAAGGCAGGGGGCTTATGGGTGAGCAGTTCTTC
CASSQGRGLMGEQFF
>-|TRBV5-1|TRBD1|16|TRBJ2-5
TGCGCCAGCAGCTGGACAGGGGGCGGCCACCAAGAGACCCAGTACTTC
CASSWTGGGHQETQYF
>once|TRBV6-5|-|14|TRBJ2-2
TGTGCCAGCAGTTACGGGCAAAGCACCGGGGAGCTGTTTTTT
CASSYGQSTGELFF
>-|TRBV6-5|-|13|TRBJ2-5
TGTGCCAGCAGTAGGACAGTTAAAGAGACCCAGTACTTC
CASSRTVKETQYF
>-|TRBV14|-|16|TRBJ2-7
TGTGCCAGCAGCCAAGGGGTTGGAGGGGCGATGAACGAGCAGTACTTC
CASSQGVGGAMNEQYF
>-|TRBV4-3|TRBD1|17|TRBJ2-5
TGCGCCAGCAGCTCAATGCCCGGGACAGATAACCAAGAGACCCAGTACTTC
CASSSMPGTDNQETQYF
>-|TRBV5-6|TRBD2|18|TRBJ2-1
TGTGCCAGCAGCCTCATTTTGACGTTCAGCGGGGCCCCGGGAGAGCAGTTCTTC
CASSLILTFSGAPGEQFF
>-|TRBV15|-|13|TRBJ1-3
TGTGCCACCAGCAGGGAGCCTGGAAACACCATATATTTT
CATSREPGNTIYF
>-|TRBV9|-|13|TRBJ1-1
TGTGCCAGCAGCGTAGGCCAGGGAACGGAGGCTTTCTTT
CASSVGQGTEAFF
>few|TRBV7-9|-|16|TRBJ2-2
TGTGCCAGCAGCCCAAGGGGCAGGGTGAACACCGGGGAGCTGTTTTTT
CASSPRGRVNTGELFF
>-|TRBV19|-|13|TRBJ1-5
TGTGCCAGTAGTATTACAGGTTATCAGCCCCAGCATTTT
CASSITGYQPQHF
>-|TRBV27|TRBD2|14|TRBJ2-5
TGTGCCAGCAGTGTAGCGGGGGGCCAAGAGACCCAGTACTTC
CASSVAGGQETQYF
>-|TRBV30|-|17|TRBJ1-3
TGTGCCTGGACCTCAATCCCTCCCCCTAATACTGGAAACACCATATATTTT
CAWTSIPPPNTGNTIYF
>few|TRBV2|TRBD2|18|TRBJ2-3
TGTGCCAGCAGTGTAACTAGCGGGGGAGCCTCTAGCACAGATACGCAGTATTTT
CASSVTSGGASSTDTQYF
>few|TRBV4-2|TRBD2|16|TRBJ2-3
TGTGCCAGCAGCCAAGATCTAGCGGGGGGCACAGATACGCAGTATTTT
CASSQDLAGGTDTQYF
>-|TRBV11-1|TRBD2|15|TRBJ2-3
TGTGCCAGCAGGTCGGGACTAGCGAGACCAGATACGCAGTATTTT
CASRSGLARPDTQYF
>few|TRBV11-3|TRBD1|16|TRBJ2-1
TGTGCCAGCAGCTTAGAAAGACAGGGGGCTCTCAATGAGCAGTTCTTC
CASSLERQGALNEQFF
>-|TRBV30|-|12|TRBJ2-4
TGTGCCTGGAGTGGGGGGAGGAACAGTCAGTACTTC
CAWSGGRNSQYF
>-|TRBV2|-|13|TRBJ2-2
TGTGCCAGCAGTCTAGTGGTACCCGGGGAGCTGTTTTTT
CASSLVVPGELFF
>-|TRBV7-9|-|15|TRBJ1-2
TGTGCCAGCAGCTCTCCGGCGGGCGTGGCCTATGGCTACACCTTC
CASSSPAGVAYGYTF
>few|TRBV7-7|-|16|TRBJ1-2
TGTGCCAGCAGCTCAACCCCCCCTACAGGTGGCTATGGCTACACCTTC
CASSSTPPTGGYGYTF
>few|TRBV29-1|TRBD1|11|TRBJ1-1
TGCAGCGCCCCAGGGGGAGTGGGGGCTTTCTTT
CSAPGGVGAFF
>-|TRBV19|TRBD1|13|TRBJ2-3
TGTGCCAGTAGTAGGGACAGGGCAGATACGCAGTATTTT
CASSRDRADTQYF
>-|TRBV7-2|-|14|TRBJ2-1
TGTGCCAGCAGCTTAGGGGGGGTAACGAATGAGCAGTTCTTC
CASSLGGVTNEQFF
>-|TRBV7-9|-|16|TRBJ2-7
TGTGCCAGCAGACGATCCGACAGTAGGAAGTCCTACGAGCAGTACTTC
CASRRSDSRKSYEQYF
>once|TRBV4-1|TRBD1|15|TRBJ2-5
TGCGCCAGCAGCCAAGATCAAGGGGGCGAAGAGACCCAGTACTTC
CASSQDQGGEETQYF
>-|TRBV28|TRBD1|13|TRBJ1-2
TGTGCCAGCAGGCCGACAGGGGTCGATGGCTACACCTTC
CASRPTGVDGYTF
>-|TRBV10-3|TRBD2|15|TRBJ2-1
TGTGCCATCAGTCAACTAGCGGCCCCCCAGCATGAGCAGTTCTTC
CAISQLAAPQHEQFF
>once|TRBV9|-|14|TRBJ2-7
TGTGCCAGCAGCGCCGGACACCTCTCCTACGAGCAGTACTTC
CASSAGHLSYEQYF
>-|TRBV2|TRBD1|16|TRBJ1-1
TGTGCCAGCACCACAGGGTTCCAGGGGGCGCAGACTGAAGCTTTCTTT
CASTTGFQGAQTEAFF
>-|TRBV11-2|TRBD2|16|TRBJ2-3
TGTGCCAGCAGCTCCCTAGCGGGGGGGCCGGGAGATACGCAGTATTTT
CASSSLAGGPGDTQYF
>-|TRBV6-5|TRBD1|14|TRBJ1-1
TGTGTCAGCAGTGCAGGGGGCGAAGGGACTGAAGCTTTCTTT
CVSSAGGEGTEAFF
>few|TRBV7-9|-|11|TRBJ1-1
TGTGCCAGCCCCGGGGACACTGAAGCTTTCTTT
CASPGDTEAFF
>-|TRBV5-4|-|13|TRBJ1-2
TGTGCCAGCAGCTTGGCAGGGTCTCTTGGCTACACCTTC
CASSLAGSLGYTF